Described below is a single TCR beta chain sequence and its context. Its antigen is currently unknown. These data are taken from a study of T-cell memory formation after mild COVID-19. The overall study: For the most part, TCR clusters were specific to one donor.

General observations from the study: Clones which contracted sat mainly in CM and EM if CD4+, and in EMRA if CD8+.

Germline CDR1 and CDR2: SGHAT and FQDESV (reference sequence). This CDR3 comprises 14 residues. V lost 4 bases, J lost 4 bases, and 4 bases stayed unmatched. TCRdb re-analysed the 5' RACE reads in MiXCR, keeping a single row per CDR3 protein. This table holds 350,000 or so distinct CDR3 sequences, 20% to 25% found once. This chain connects TRBV11-1 to TRBJ2-5, with 9 nucleotides matching TRBD1. The receptor's source is a man in his late teens or twenties who had mild COVID-19 (a few samples of this study predate the infection). Cell type and time point are not known. What was sequenced was PBMCs or a T cell subset sorted from them (not recorded which). CDR3 region: CASSSGTGTETQYF. As DNA, the CDR3 is TGTGCCAGCAGCTCTGGGACAGGGACAGAGACCCAGTACTTC.